This TCR beta chain appears in the sequencing data of a study of a mutant IDH1 vaccine in newly diagnosed glioma. The CDR3 is 16 residues long. V was pared by 0 bases and J by 4 bases, with 13 bases between. The germline gives CDR1 LNHNV, CDR2 YYDKDF (reference sequence). As to time point: week 47, end of study. Vaccinated patients received 300 ug of mutant IDH1 20-mer peptide per dose, with topical imiquimod. The data were produced by immunoSEQ multiplex PCR, yet TCRdb's version contains in-frame clones alone and is incomplete. The sample has approximately 50,000 clones; roughly four fifths are singletons. On this clone itself: What it recognizes is unknown.

The chain combines TRBV15 with TRBJ1-3; D uncertain. This receptor was obtained from a woman in her forties or fifties with glioma. The input for sequencing was PBMCs, taken from a glioma patient whose treatment included an IDH1 peptide vaccine. In DNA, the CDR3 is TGTGCCACCAGCAGAGATCGAGGTTCAGGAGGAAACACCATATATTTT. This gives the protein CATSRDRGSGGNTIYF.